Presented here are 20 T cell receptor beta chains from one specimen sequenced in a study of early T cells in non-severe SARS-CoV-2 infection. TCRdb independently ran MiXCR on the 5' RACE reads; one entry per CDR3 protein. This sample yields tens of thousands of distinct CDR3 sequences, of which approximately 9.7% are seen a single time; about a fifth belongs to the top ten. Sequencing used whole blood. These TCRs come from an adult who was a healthcare worker with PCR-confirmed SARS-CoV-2 infection or an uninfected control (not recorded which).

This clonotype was seen only a few times. This chain uses TRBV7-9 with TRBJ2-3; TRBD1 might be the D (5 bases). Trimming cost V 1 base and J 2 bases, with 13 bases left between them. This CDR3 has 16 residues. Germline lookup yields CDR1 SEHNR and CDR2 FQNEAQ (reference sequence). The CDR3 sequence: CASSLVWGGNTDTQYF. The CDR3 DNA sequence: TGTGCCAGCAGCTTAGTTTGGGGCGGAAACACAGATACGCAGTATTTT.

This chain uses TRBV10-3 with TRBJ1-2, with 7 bases that match TRBD1. The ends lost 2 bases at V and 6 bases at J; junction bases unmatched: 6. Germline V gene lookup returns CDR1 ENHRY and CDR2 SYGVKD. CDR3 size: 14 residues. The CDR3 protein is CAISERDREDGYTF. The CDR3 DNA follows: TGTGCCATCAGTGAGCGCGACAGGGAGGATGGCTACACCTTC.

This clonotype showed up many times. The rearrangement joins TRBV6-2 or TRBV6-3 to TRBJ2-5; D may be TRBD1 (5 bases). The CDR3 totals 15 residues. V was pared by 2 bases and J by 2 bases, with 12 bases between. The germline V gene has CDR1 MNHEY and CDR2 SVGEGT. In nucleotides, the CDR3 is TGTGCCAGCAGTTACGACAGCCAGAATCAAGAGACCCAGTACTTC. It is translated as CASSYDSQNQETQYF.

V is TRBV5-1 and J is TRBJ2-2; 8 bases line up with TRBD1. Germline CDR1 reads SGHRS; CDR2 reads YFSETQ. The CDR3 has 16 amino acids. Trimming cost V 4 bases and J 4 bases; bases outside gene matches: 9. CDR3 sequence reads: CASSSPTGAGTGELFF. The CDR3 region has the DNA TGCGCCAGCAGCAGCCCGACAGGGGCGGGCACCGGGGAGCTGTTTTTT.

This clonotype has a count of ten or more. The chain is built from TRBV7-3 and TRBJ2-3; D might be TRBD1 (6 bases). The CDR3 length is 15 residues. CDR1 SGHTA and CDR2 FQGTGA come from the germline V gene. Deletions cut 5 bases from V and 0 bases from J, with 12 bases between. The CDR3 DNA reads TGTGCCAGCAGCGCCCAGACAGGTAGCACAGATACGCAGTATTTT. Protein product: CASSAQTGSTDTQYF.

This clonotype was picked up a small number of times. V gene TRBV18 combines with J gene TRBJ1-1, with unresolved D. This CDR3 contains 14 residues. Trimming shortened V by 6 bases and J by 5 bases, and 16 bases separated the two germline ends. Germline V lookup: CDR1 KGHSH, CDR2 LQKENI. CDR3 sequence: CASSPGPRGTEAFF. CDR3 bases: TGTGCCAGCTCCCCAGGTCCGCGCGGAACTGAAGCTTTCTTT.

The J gene is TRBJ2-3, the V gene TRBV12-3 or TRBV12-4; 9 nucleotides line up with TRBD2. J gave up 4 bases and V 3 bases, and 8 bases lay outside the gene matches. This CDR3 has 16 residues. The DNA of the CDR3 is TGTGCCAGCAGTTTCTTGCGGGGGGGCCTGGCAGATACGCAGTATTTT. Translation: CASSFLRGGLADTQYF.

V usage is TRBV5-1 and J usage is TRBJ2-3; the match to TRBD1 covers 9 bases. The CDR3 totals 16 residues. CDR1 is SGHRS, CDR2 YFSETQ, per germline. V lost 4 bases and J lost 3; bases outside the gene matches: 9. The DNA of the CDR3 is TGCGCCAGCAGCAGGGGACAGGGAGTAAGGACAGATACGCAGTATTTT. It yields the protein CASSRGQGVRTDTQYF.

This clonotype was detected only a few times. The rearrangement uses TRBV7-9 and TRBJ2-1; 7 nucleotides match TRBD1. CDR1 is SEHNR and CDR2 is FQNEAQ in the germline V gene (reference sequence). V was clipped by 1 base and J by 5 bases; unmatched bases: 2. There are 14 residues in the CDR3. CDR3 loop: CASSLGGQHNEQFF. The CDR3 region has the DNA TGTGCCAGCAGCTTAGGGGGACAGCACAATGAGCAGTTCTTC.

This clonotype was found a few times. CDR3 sequence (DNA): TGTGCCAGCAGCTTAGTTACCCTGAACACTGAAGCTTTCTTT. Encoded protein: CASSLVTLNTEAFF. The V and J genes are TRBV7-9 and TRBJ1-1, with D uncertain. V gave up 1 base and J gave up 0 bases, with 6 bases separating them. This CDR3 spans 14 amino acids. CDR1 and CDR2 from the germline V gene are SEHNR and FQNEAQ (reference sequence).

This clonotype occurred many times. This chain connects TRBV2 to TRBJ1-5; D is unresolved. Germline CDR1 SNHLY, CDR2 FYNNEI. Trimming left V 6 bases short and J 5 bases short, with 11 bases between. The CDR3 is 13 residues long. The CDR3: CASRVDRDQPQHF. CDR3 coding DNA: TGTGCCAGCAGGGTGGACCGAGATCAGCCCCAGCATTTT.

The CDR3 region has the DNA TGTGCCAGTAGCCATCTCTTTAATTCAGAGACCCAGTACTTC. Protein: CASSHLFNSETQYF. The chain recombines TRBV19 with TRBJ2-5; D is unresolved. Germline V CDR1 and CDR2: LNHDA, SQIVND (reference sequence). CDR3 size: 14 residues. V lost 6 bases and J 4 bases, leaving 15 bases between the germline ends.

This clonotype has more than one count but fewer than ten. J is TRBJ2-7 and V is TRBV5-1; D is possibly TRBD1 or TRBD2 (5 bases each). V was cut by 5 bases and J by 5 bases, with 14 bases left in between. Per the germline V gene, CDR1 is SGHRS and CDR2 is YFSETQ. CDR3 length equals 13 residues. DNA for the CDR3: TGCGCCAGCAGAACTCAGGGAGAGAACGAGCAGTACTTC. Residues: CASRTQGENEQYF.

In its sample, this clonotype was seen many times. The chain's CDR3 is CASSLLGQGGQPQHF. Written as DNA, the CDR3 is TGCGCCAGCAGCTTGCTGGGACAGGGCGGTCAGCCCCAGCATTTT. The chain combines TRBV5-1 with TRBJ1-5, with 9 nucleotides matching TRBD1. This CDR3 spans 15 amino acids. Losses at the gene ends were 1 base for V and 6 bases for J; bases not matched to a gene: 5. Germline CDR1 and CDR2: SGHRS and YFSETQ.

This clonotype was recorded at least ten times. The chain links TRBV3-1 to TRBJ1-1; 8 nucleotides match TRBD1. Germline CDR1 LGHDT, CDR2 YNNKEL (reference sequence). CDR3 length: 14 residues. J gave up 2 bases and V 5 bases, and 4 bases lay outside the gene matches. The CDR3 is CASSYGTGNTEAFF. The CDR3, as DNA: TGTGCCAGCAGCTACGGGACAGGTAACACTGAAGCTTTCTTT.

In this sample, this clonotype turned up a few times. The chain combines TRBV20-1 with TRBJ1-5; a weak D match, TRBD1 (5 bases). This CDR3 spans 13 amino acids. Trimming removed 3 bases at V and 6 bases at J, with 12 bases between. CDR1 and CDR2 from the germline V gene are DFQATT and SNEGSKA (reference sequence). CDR3 loop: CSASLPGSQPQHF. CDR3 nucleotide sequence: TGCAGTGCTAGCCTGCCAGGGAGTCAGCCCCAGCATTTT.

The chain couples TRBV5-1 to TRBJ1-2; 7 bases are shared with TRBD1. V shed 4 bases, J shed 4 bases, and the junction held 4 bases outside the gene matches. CDR1 and CDR2 (germline): SGHRS, YFSETQ. The CDR3 covers 13 residues. The CDR3 DNA sequence: TGCGCCAGCAGCGGACAGGCTGGCTATGGCTACACCTTC. It specifies CASSGQAGYGYTF.

In this sample, this clonotype turned up many times. This chain uses TRBV12-3 or TRBV12-4 with TRBJ1-1, with D maybe TRBD1 (5 bases). The CDR3 totals 14 residues. Trimming left V 8 bases short and J 1 base short, with 14 bases between. CDR3 nucleotide sequence: TGTGCCAGCGGGGTCGGACACTCGAACACTGAAGCTTTCTTT. This codes for CASGVGHSNTEAFF.

This clonotype was detected a few times. V is TRBV3-1 and J is TRBJ2-3; 11 bases line up with TRBD2. Trimming cost V 1 base and J 4 bases; bases outside gene matches: 1. The V gene's germline CDR1 is LGHDT and CDR2 YNNKEL (reference sequence). The CDR3 has 15 residues. As DNA, the CDR3 is TGTGCCAGCAGCCAAGGACTAGCGGGACCAGATACGCAGTATTTT. This encodes CASSQGLAGPDTQYF.

This rearrangement joins TRBV20-1 to TRBJ2-1; TRBD1 aligns across 7 bases. The V gene end was trimmed by 3 bases and the J gene end by 6 bases; junction bases not matched to a gene: 11. The CDR3 contains 15 residues. Germline CDR1 reads DFQATT; CDR2 reads SNEGSKA (reference sequence). The CDR3 DNA follows: TGCAGTGCTAGGGTCTCAGGGGGAGCGTTCAATGAGCAGTTCTTC. It translates to CSARVSGGAFNEQFF.